This TCR beta chain was sequenced for a study of blood T cell repertoires in COVID-19. Study at large: T cells, B-cell-depleted T cells, or PBMCs provided the cDNA or gDNA that served as material.

Profiling relied on immunoSEQ multiplex PCR, and the TCRdb table lists in-frame clones only, not all of them. The data show about 370,000 clones, approximately 93% seen once. V was shortened by 1 base and J by 4 bases, with 10 bases between the two germline ends. Germline values: CDR1 SGHVS, CDR2 FNYEAQ. This CDR3 spans 15 amino acids. The age range of participants was about 18 to 100 years, with residence in roughly 25 US areas. Exposed enrollees encountered a COVID-19 case at some point within 2 weeks before study entry. The clonotype comes from a woman aged 35 to 49 who had been exposed to COVID-19. The rearrangement links TRBV7-6 to TRBJ2-2; tentatively, D is TRBD1 (5 bases). The specimen was PBMCs or T cells enriched from blood (not recorded which). CDR3 residues: CASSLGGLSTGELFF. For the CDR3, the DNA is TGTGCCAGCAGCTTAGGGGGCTTGAGCACCGGGGAGCTGTTTTTT.